This T cell receptor beta chain was sequenced during a study of blood T cell repertoires in COVID-19. As for the study in general: T cells, B-cell-depleted T cells, or PBMCs provided the cDNA or gDNA that served as material.

This clone was seen only a few times. This CDR3 is 15 amino acids long. CDR1 and CDR2 (germline): MDHEN, SYDVKM. V was pared by 5 bases and J by 5 bases, with 6 bases of the junction left unmatched. In the original analysis: Amplification of reference gene primers was used by the study to estimate nucleated cell counts. Repertoires were generated with immunoSEQ multiplex PCR, while TCRdb's copy carries only in-frame clones and drops some. V, J and clone size are taken as reported in that table, and D and trimming were inferred from the DNA itself. The table has 150,000 to 200,000 clones, 80% to 90% seen once.

Specimen: peripheral blood. The source of this sequence is an older woman with COVID-19, enrolled during active disease. V and J are TRBV28 and TRBJ1-1; 12 nucleotides align to TRBD1. CDR3 in DNA: TGTGCCAGCAGTGGGACAGGGGGCGAGTTTACTGAAGCTTTCTTT. Residues: CASSGTGGEFTEAFF. Based on the CDR3 plus reference TRBV28 and TRBJ1-1, the full variable domain is DVKVTQSSRYLVKRTGEKVFLECVQDMDHENMFWYRQDPGLGLRLIYFSYDVKMKEKGDIPEGYSVSREKKERFSLILESASTNQTSMYLCASSGTGGEFTEAFFGQGTRLTVV.